This T cell receptor (beta chain) was observed in a study of shared clonotypes between healthy human individuals. Free of recent acute infections or vaccinations, the donors were healthy HIV-negative adults. CDR1 and CDR2 (germline): MNHEY, SVGAGI. The CDR3 sequence is 14 residues long. Trimming took 2 bases from V and 2 from J, leaving 10 bases between them. The study, taken as a whole, reports: Sharing of clonotypes among donors was expected to vary with sequencing depth.

Sequencing used immunoSEQ multiplex PCR; TCRdb keeps in-frame clones, though not all of them. The sample has more than 500,000 clones, roughly 95% seen once; the top ten hold 0.064%. As regards this clone: Its target is unknown.

The sample comprised naive CD4+ T cells sorted from blood. Indicated subset: CD45RA+ positively selected. The genes are TRBV6-5 and TRBJ2-7; no reliable D call. The TCR sequence derives from a woman in her 30s in good health. CDR3 residues: CASSYNGDTYEQYF. In DNA, the CDR3 is TGTGCCAGCAGTTACAATGGGGATACCTACGAGCAGTACTTC.